One sample yielded the 19 T cell receptor beta chains listed below, sequenced in a study of blood T cell repertoires in COVID-19. The protocol was immunoSEQ multiplex PCR, while the TCRdb copy is restricted to in-frame clones and leaves out a portion. The sample has more than 95,000 clones, roughly nine tenths seen once. Sequencing was done on a sample of peripheral blood. The receptors originated from a human donor in a cohort sampled during active COVID-19.

V and J are TRBV6-2 or TRBV6-3 and TRBJ2-1; 10 nucleotides line up with TRBD2. The germline gives CDR1 MNHEY, CDR2 SVGEGT. V lost 1 base to trimming and J lost 12 bases; unmatched junction nucleotides: 12. This CDR3 is built from 16 residues. The CDR3 nucleotides are TGTGCCAGCAGTTACTTCCTAGCGGGAGCCCCGGGTGGGCAGTTCTTC. It codes for CASSYFLAGAPGGQFF.

This rearrangement joins TRBV5-4 to TRBJ2-7, with 12 positions matching TRBD2. Trimming took 4 bases from V and 2 from J; bases not matched to a gene: 13. The germline gives CDR1 SGHNT, CDR2 YYREEE (reference sequence). The CDR3 spans 18 residues. This CDR3 reads CASSPENRLAGVTYEQYF. CDR3 sequence (DNA): TGTGCCAGCAGCCCGGAAAATAGACTAGCGGGAGTTACCTACGAGCAGTACTTC.

V is TRBV29-1 and J is TRBJ2-1, with D perhaps TRBD2 (7 bases). V lost 7 bases, J lost 0 bases, and 16 bases lay in between. This CDR3 region has 15 residues. CDR1 SQVTM and CDR2 ANQGSEA come from the germline V gene. The CDR3 nucleotides are TGCAGCGCCAGGGCGGGGGCTAGCTCCTACAATGAGCAGTTCTTC. Translating it yields CSARAGASSYNEQFF.

The genes are TRBV2 and TRBJ2-5, with 9 nucleotides matching TRBD2. In germline, CDR1 is SNHLY, CDR2 FYNNEI. This CDR3 is 16 amino acids long. J lost 7 bases, V lost 4 bases, and 13 bases had no gene match. In DNA, the CDR3 is TGTGCCAGCAGTGTGGTTGAAGCGGGGGGCCGGGGGACCCAGTACTTC. Amino acids: CASSVVEAGGRGTQYF.

CDR3 sequence reads: CASGRGIVGELFF. The CDR3 DNA is TGTGCCAGCGGGAGGGGGATTGTCGGGGAGCTGTTTTTT. The V and J genes are TRBV7-8 and TRBJ2-2; perhaps TRBD2 as D (7 bases). CDR1 and CDR2 from the germline V gene are SGHVS and FQNEAQ. V lost 8 bases to trimming and J lost 7 bases, with 14 bases between them. This CDR3 comprises 13 residues.

This clone occurred a few times. The rearrangement joins TRBV7-2 to TRBJ2-7, with D possibly being TRBD2 (5 bases). CDR1 SGHTA and CDR2 FQGNSA come from the germline V gene. V was shortened by 5 bases and J by 6 bases, with 23 bases between the two germline ends. The CDR3 sequence is 16 residues long. The CDR3 loop reads CASSPLPSDLFSEQYF. DNA for the CDR3: TGTGCCAGCAGCCCATTACCCTCGGACTTATTTTCCGAGCAGTACTTC. Drawing the rest from reference TRBV7-2 and TRBJ2-7, the complete variable domain is GAGVSQSPSNKVTEKGKDVELRCDPISGHTALYWYRQSLGQGLEFLIYFQGNSAPDKSGLPSDRFSAERTGGSVSTLTIQRTQQEDSAVYLCASSPLPSDLFSEQYFGPGTRLTVT.

This chain connects TRBV4-3 to TRBJ1-2; 10 bases map to TRBD1. The CDR3 has 17 amino acids. The ends lost 2 bases at V and 7 bases at J; junction bases unmatched: 13. Germline V CDR1 and CDR2: LGHNA, YSLEER. This CDR3 reads CASSQSIAGTGAFGYTF. DNA for the CDR3: TGCGCCAGCAGCCAATCGATCGCAGGGACAGGGGCTTTTGGCTACACCTTC.

This sequence joins TRBV7-2 and TRBJ1-5; D is ambiguous. Trimming pared 1 base from V and 5 bases from J, leaving 9 bases between. In germline, CDR1 is SGHTA, CDR2 FQGNSA. The CDR3 has 14 amino acids. CDR3 residues: CASSLVGRYQPQHF. The CDR3 DNA sequence: TGTGCCAGCAGCTTAGTTGGGAGGTATCAGCCCCAGCATTTT.

This chain uses TRBV7-3 with TRBJ2-3; possible D gene TRBD1, 5 bases. The CDR3 runs 14 residues. The germline V gene encodes CDR1 SGHTA and CDR2 FQGTGA. Deletions cut 0 bases from V and 5 bases from J, with 9 bases between. CDR3 in DNA: TGTGCCAGCAGCTTAACAGGGGTTGGAGATACGCAGTATTTT. This sequence encodes CASSLTGVGDTQYF.

The chain recombines TRBV10-3 with TRBJ2-3, with D maybe TRBD2 (6 bases). The CDR3 is 14 residues long. Between the trimmed V and J ends, which lost 3 bases and 6 bases, there was a span of 13 bases. The germline V gene has CDR1 ENHRY and CDR2 SYGVKD. The chain's CDR3 is CAISERGSRDTQYF. In DNA, the CDR3 is TGTGCCATCAGTGAACGGGGGAGTCGTGATACGCAGTATTTT.

The rearrangement uses TRBV19 and TRBJ1-1; TRBD1 matches at 11 bases. Germline CDR1 and CDR2: LNHDA and SQIVND (reference sequence). J lost 10 bases, V lost 4 bases, and 14 bases had no gene match. The CDR3 totals 16 residues. Here the CDR3 DNA reads TGTGCCAGTAGTACCGGGACAGGGGGTCCCAGTCGGGGAGCTTTCTTT. It translates to CASSTGTGGPSRGAFF.

V is TRBV7-2 and J is TRBJ1-6; the match to TRBD1 covers 9 bases. V gave up 6 bases and J gave up 5 bases; unmatched junction bases: 5. Germline loops: CDR1 SGHTA, CDR2 FQGNSA. This CDR3 spans 15 amino acids. CDR3 in DNA: TGTGCCAGCAGTCGAACAGGGGGCCATAATTCACCCCTCCACTTT. Translation: CASSRTGGHNSPLHF. Full variable domain (rest looked up from reference TRBV7-2 and TRBJ1-6): GAGVSQSPSNKVTEKGKDVELRCDPISGHTALYWYRQSLGQGLEFLIYFQGNSAPDKSGLPSDRFSAERTGGSVSTLTIQRTQQEDSAVYLCASSRTGGHNSPLHFGNGTRLTVT.

J is TRBJ1-1 and V is TRBV5-4; D perhaps matches TRBD1 (5 bases). The CDR3 consists of 14 residues. Trimming took off 4 bases at V and 3 bases at J, with 13 bases between the two ends. Germline CDR1 and CDR2: SGHNT and YYREEE (reference sequence). CDR3 coding DNA: TGTGCCAGCAGCCTTGGGGCCTGGGACACTGAAGCTTTCTTT. This encodes CASSLGAWDTEAFF.

The V call is TRBV7-9, the J call TRBJ2-1; TRBD2 aligns across 8 bases. This CDR3 spans 18 amino acids. J lost 0 bases, V lost 1 base, and 8 bases had no gene match. CDR1 and CDR2 from the germline V gene are SEHNR and FQNEAQ (reference sequence). CDR3 amino acids: CASSLGTSSKGSYNEQFF. CDR3 DNA: TGTGCCAGCAGCTTAGGGACTAGCTCGAAGGGCTCCTACAATGAGCAGTTCTTC.

This chain joins TRBV5-1 and TRBJ2-7; 9 bases agree with TRBD1. Trimming took 0 bases from V and 2 from J; bases not matched to a gene: 6. Per germline, CDR1 SGHRS and CDR2 YFSETQ. The CDR3 loop spans 16 amino acids. CDR3 protein: CASSLAPTGGTYEQYF. In nucleotides, the CDR3 is TGCGCCAGCAGCTTGGCCCCCACAGGGGGCACCTACGAGCAGTACTTC. The full variable domain, in which reference TRBV5-1 and TRBJ2-7 provide the parts outside the CDR3, is KAGVTQTPRYLIKTRGQQVTLSCSPISGHRSVSWYQQTPGQGLQFLFEYFSETQRNKGNFPGRFSGRQFSNSRSEMNVSTLELGDSALYLCASSLAPTGGTYEQYFGPGTRLTVT.

This clone was seen a single time. The chain recombines TRBV3-1 (or the pseudogene TRBV3-2) with TRBJ1-1; D perhaps matches TRBD1 (6 bases). Per germline, CDR1 LGHDT and CDR2 YNNKEL (reference sequence). V lost 0 bases to trimming and J lost 3 bases, with 20 bases between them. The CDR3 is made up of 18 amino acids. CDR3 sequence reads: CASSQDDRTARRDTEAFF. CDR3 sequence (DNA): TGTGCCAGCAGCCAAGATGATAGGACAGCTAGGAGAGACACTGAAGCTTTCTTT.

This chain uses TRBV2 with TRBJ2-7; TRBD2 matches at 8 bases. Germline CDR1 reads SNHLY; CDR2 reads FYNNEI. The V gene end was trimmed by 10 bases and the J gene end by 3 bases; junction bases not matched to a gene: 8. The CDR3 runs 13 residues. The DNA for the CDR3 is TGTGCCAATAAACAGCGGGGGAACTACGAGCAGTACTTC. Amino acid sequence: CANKQRGNYEQYF.

The V and J genes are TRBV2 and TRBJ2-5; no definite D call. Germline CDR1 reads SNHLY; CDR2 reads FYNNEI. The CDR3 covers 17 residues. Trimming cost V 3 bases and J 1 base, with 18 bases left between them. The CDR3 is CASSDPRVPERQETQYF. CDR3 DNA: TGTGCCAGCAGTGACCCCCGGGTCCCTGAACGCCAAGAGACCCAGTACTTC. Full variable domain (outside the CDR3, taken from reference TRBV2 and TRBJ2-5): EPEVTQTPSHQVTQMGQEVILRCVPISNHLYFYWYRQILGQKVEFLVSFYNNEISEKSEIFDDQFSVERPDGSNFTLKIRSTKLEDSAMYFCASSDPRVPERQETQYFGPGTRLLVL.

The CDR3 sequence is CASSLGGLPNEQFF. CDR3 coding DNA: TGTGCCAGCAGCTTGGGAGGTCTTCCCAATGAGCAGTTCTTC. The rearrangement links TRBV5-6 to TRBJ2-1; D gene uncertain. This CDR3 is built from 14 residues. V was pared by 0 bases and J by 6 bases, with 10 bases between. Germline-derived CDR1 and CDR2 are SGHDT and YYEEEE.